What follows are 32 T cell receptor beta chains derived from one specimen sequenced in a study of prognosis after radiotherapy for stage I lung cancer. From genomic DNA, two-round multiplex PCR was used to amplify TCR beta CDR3. Individual primers that were specific to each TRBV and TRBJ gene served in first-round PCR. TCRdb re-called the multiplex PCR reads with MiXCR, one entry per CDR3 protein. Of 10,000 to 15,000 distinct CDR3 sequences listed, 43% are singletons. The source was PBMCs, collected before or after stereotactic body radiation therapy (not recorded which). All receptors derive from a donor aged 50 or older with non-small cell lung cancer.

This clonotype has only one observation. The rearrangement uses TRBV19 and TRBJ1-5; 9 bases agree with TRBD1. Germline V gives CDR1 LNHDA, CDR2 SQIVND (reference sequence). V gave up 3 bases and J gave up 4 bases; unmatched junction bases: 10. The CDR3 contains 17 residues. The DNA for the CDR3 is TGTGCCAGTAGTATGGCGGACAGGGGAGGTCTAAATCAGCCCCAGCATTTT. Encoded protein: CASSMADRGGLNQPQHF. Full variable domain (missing parts from reference TRBV19 and TRBJ1-5): DGGITQSPKYLFRKEGQNVTLSCEQNLNHDAMYWYRQDPGQGLRLIYYSQIVNDFQKGDIAEGYSVSREKKESFPLTVTSAQKNPTAFYLCASSMADRGGLNQPQHFGDGTRLSIL.

A word on this clonotype: This may be a read error, as it is one base from a much larger clone. The chain couples TRBV12-3 or TRBV12-4 to TRBJ2-2; D remains unclear. The CDR3 runs 12 residues. The CDR3 coding sequence is TGTGTCATCAGTATGGGCACCGGGGAGCTGTTTTTT. It translates to CVISMGTGELFF.

This clonotype was counted at least ten times. The J gene is TRBJ2-6, the V gene TRBV9; D is unclear. V lost 4 bases and J 4 bases, leaving 15 bases between the germline ends. Germline CDR1 reads SGDLS; CDR2 reads YYNGEE. The CDR3 is 16 residues long. The CDR3 region is CASSPDAASGANVLTF. The CDR3 DNA follows: TGTGCCAGCAGCCCAGACGCGGCGTCCGGGGCCAACGTCCTGACTTTC.

There are many counts of this clonotype. The gene calls are TRBV4-3 and TRBJ2-7, with 10 bases lining up with TRBD2. CDR3 size: 15 residues. Trimming took 4 bases from V and 3 from J; bases not matched to a gene: 6. CDR1 and CDR2 from the germline V gene are LGHNA and YSLEER. CDR3 coding DNA: TGCGCCAGCAGCCTCAGGACTAGCGGTAACTACGAGCAGTACTTC. Protein product: CASSLRTSGNYEQYF.

The chain links TRBV28 to TRBJ1-2, with D possibly TRBD1 on 5 matching bases. The germline V gene has CDR1 MDHEN and CDR2 SYDVKM. V was clipped by 6 bases and J by 4 bases, with 12 bases between them. The CDR3 totals 13 residues. The CDR3 DNA sequence: TGTGCCAGCAGCTCCTTGGGGGGCTATGGCTACACCTTC. It specifies CASSSLGGYGYTF.

This chain uses TRBV20-1 with TRBJ2-7, with D possibly matching TRBD2 (6 bases). V was cut by 5 bases and J by 4 bases, with 21 bases left in between. In germline, CDR1 is DFQATT, CDR2 SNEGSKA (reference sequence). There are 15 residues in the CDR3. DNA of the CDR3: TGCAGTGCTGGCGATAGCGGCGATTTGAATTACGAGCAGTACTTC. Translation gives CSAGDSGDLNYEQYF.

This clonotype is judged medium-sized. The chain combines TRBV27 with TRBJ1-2; the D gene is possibly TRBD1 (5 bases). V lost 0 bases to trimming and J lost 6 bases, with 5 bases between them. This CDR3 contains 12 residues. Germline V CDR1 and CDR2: MNHEY, SMNVEV (reference sequence). The CDR3 DNA follows: TGTGCCAGCAGTTTATCAGGGGATGGCTACACCTTC. Translating it yields CASSLSGDGYTF.

On this clonotype itself: At one end, the junction sequence differs from germline, possibly due to a read error. The chain carries TRBV6-5 and TRBJ2-7; weak D call: TRBD1 (6 bases). CDR1 is MNHEY and CDR2 is SVGAGI in the germline V gene. This CDR3 has 15 residues. CDR3 residues: CVSSYSPQGGYEHYF. The CDR3 DNA sequence: TGTGTCAGCAGTTACTCGCCACAGGGTGGGTACGAGCATTACTTC.

To note about this clonotype: A read error likely explains this, since a far larger clone differs by one base. This chain joins TRBV6-5 and TRBJ1-5; D is perhaps TRBD1 (5 bases). The CDR3 has 15 residues. Germline V gene lookup returns CDR1 MNHEY and CDR2 SVGAGI. CDR3 region: CASTTWGISNQTQHF. CDR3 bases: TGTGCCAGCACCACTTGGGGGATTAGCAATCAGACCCAGCATTTT.

Points on this clonotype: This likely came from a read error, as a far larger clone is one base away. The CDR3 sequence is CANSNHLYEQYF. For the CDR3, the DNA is TGTGCCAACAGTAACCACCTTTACGAGCAGTACTTC. The genes are TRBV6-5 and TRBJ2-7; D is unclear. The germline gives CDR1 MNHEY, CDR2 SVGAGI. The CDR3 covers 12 residues.

This clonotype was recorded a few times. This sequence joins TRBV19 and TRBJ2-1; 9 nucleotides line up with TRBD2. The J segment lost 2 bases and the V segment lost 7 bases, leaving 18 bases of the junction unmatched. The CDR3 is made up of 19 amino acids. Germline CDR1 reads LNHDA; CDR2 reads SQIVND (reference sequence). DNA of the CDR3: TGTGCCAGTACCCTAGGGGGCTTAGCGGGGGCGGCTCCCTACAATGAGCAGTTCTTC. This translates into CASTLGGLAGAAPYNEQFF.

This clonotype was seen at least ten times. The rearrangement joins TRBV29-1 to TRBJ2-3, with D uncertain. This CDR3 is built from 12 residues. Germline V gives CDR1 SQVTM, CDR2 ANQGSEA. V was shortened by 6 bases and J by 1 base, with 8 bases between the two germline ends. The CDR3 sequence is CSVDRGTDTQYF. DNA for the CDR3: TGCAGCGTGGACCGGGGCACAGATACGCAGTATTTT.

This clonotype was detected many times. The rearrangement joins TRBV18 to TRBJ1-5; D is ambiguous. The CDR3 consists of 13 residues. Deletions cut 3 bases from V and 2 bases from J, with 5 bases between. The germline gives CDR1 KGHSH, CDR2 LQKENI. The CDR3 region has the DNA TGTGCCAGCTCACCGTACGGCAATCAGCCCCAGCATTTT. This gives the protein CASSPYGNQPQHF.

With regard to this clonotype: A read error is the likely source, as a far larger clone sits one nucleotide away. This chain joins TRBV6-2 or TRBV6-3 and TRBJ2-7, with 8 bases identical to TRBD2. Trimming cost V 7 bases and J 7 bases; bases outside gene matches: 12. CDR3 length equals 14 residues. The germline V gene encodes CDR1 MNHEY and CDR2 SVGEGT. The CDR3 coding sequence is TGTGCCAGCATGACCGGGAGGGCCTCCAATGAGCAGTACTTC. Its protein product is CASMTGRASNEQYF.

In its sample, this clonotype is medium-sized. The V call is TRBV12-3 or TRBV12-4, the J call TRBJ2-2, with D maybe TRBD2 (7 bases). Deletions cut 5 bases from V and 3 bases from J, with 16 bases between. CDR3 size: 16 residues. Here the CDR3 reads CASSNLQGGYTGELFF. The DNA of the CDR3 is TGTGCCAGCAGTAATTTACAGGGAGGGTACACCGGGGAGCTGTTTTTT.

This clonotype was counted ten times or more. The chain combines TRBV25-1 with TRBJ2-3, with TRBD1 as a possible D gene (6 bases). This CDR3 has 17 residues. Trimming removed 3 bases at V and 5 bases at J, with 21 bases between. Germline V gene data show CDR1 as MGHDK and CDR2 as SYGVNS. The CDR3 is CASSEGTAQGFEDTQYF. CDR3 in DNA: TGTGCCAGCAGTGAGGGTACAGCACAGGGTTTTGAAGATACGCAGTATTTT. The full variable domain, rest sourced from reference TRBV25-1 and TRBJ2-3, is EADIYQTPRYLVIGTGKKITLECSQTMGHDKMYWYQQDPGMELHLIHYSYGVNSTEKGDLSSESTVSRIRTEHFPLTLESARPSHTSQYLCASSEGTAQGFEDTQYFGPGTRLTVL.

This clonotype was observed many times. V is TRBV10-3 and J is TRBJ2-3; 8 nucleotides line up with TRBD2. There are 16 residues in the CDR3. CDR1 ENHRY and CDR2 SYGVKD come from the germline V gene. J gave up 0 bases and V 10 bases, and 12 bases lay outside the gene matches. CDR3 nucleotide sequence: TGTGCCAGCTGGCTAGCGGGTAAACCTAGCACAGATACGCAGTATTTT. Encoded protein: CASWLAGKPSTDTQYF.

This rearrangement joins TRBV30 to TRBJ1-5; 7 bases are a match to TRBD1. Per germline, CDR1 GTSNPN and CDR2 SVGIG (reference sequence). V lost 4 bases, J lost 5 bases, and 5 bases stayed unmatched. The CDR3 is made up of 13 amino acids. In DNA, the CDR3 is TGTGCCTGGAACAGGGGAATAGATCAGCCCCAGCATTTT. Amino acids: CAWNRGIDQPQHF.

The chain uses TRBV6-1 and TRBJ1-1, with D hard to call. The germline V and J ends were trimmed by 7 bases and 11 bases, with 35 bases remaining between them. In germline, CDR1 is MNHNS, CDR2 SASEGT. The CDR3 runs to 18 residues. The CDR3 sequence: CASTVRVDVGASAGSAFF. The CDR3 region has the DNA TGTGCCAGCACCGTCAGAGTAGACGTGGGCGCTTCGGCGGGTTCGGCTTTCTTT.

With regard to this clonotype: A far more abundant clone sits one base away, making this likely a read error. The chain is built from TRBV6-4 and TRBJ2-6; the match to TRBD1 covers 11 bases. Per germline, CDR1 MRHNA and CDR2 SNTAGT. This CDR3 region has 17 residues. The CDR3 here is CDSTKDRGPTGANVLTF. The CDR3 DNA reads TGTGACAGCACGAAGGACAGGGGGCCTACAGGGGCCAACGTCCTGACTTTC.

Notes on this clonotype: This may stem from a read error, because a much larger clone lies one nucleotide away. The chain uses TRBV4-2 and TRBJ2-7; D is uncertain. Trimming shortened V by 2 bases and J by 5 bases, and 7 bases separated the two germline ends. Germline CDR1 reads LGHNA; CDR2 reads YNFKEQ. The CDR3 is 12 residues long. CDR3 in DNA: TGTGCCAGCAGCCAATTGCAAAACGAGCAGTACTTC. Translated, it gives CASSQLQNEQYF.

The CDR3 DNA follows: TGTGCCAGCAGCCGCCGGCCGGGACTACCGTTCTTC. It specifies CASSRRPGLPFF. The V and J genes are TRBV12-3 or TRBV12-4 and TRBJ2-1; 7 bases agree with TRBD2. With V trimmed by 6 bases and J by 15 bases, 11 bases remained unmatched. This CDR3 is built from 12 residues.

As regards this clonotype: This may be a read error: a much more frequent sequence differs by one nucleotide. The chain has TRBV6-2 or TRBV6-3 and TRBJ2-2; 9 bases are shared with TRBD1. Losses at the gene ends were 10 bases for V and 2 bases for J; bases not matched to a gene: 8. The CDR3 runs 15 residues. CDR1 and CDR2 from the germline V gene are MNHEY and SVGEGT. DNA of the CDR3: TGTGCCACCCCCACGGGACAGGGAAACACCGGGGAGCTGTTTTTT. Its protein is CATPTGQGNTGELFF.

Relative to its sample, this clonotype is medium-sized. V is TRBV30 and J is TRBJ2-1; 8 nucleotides agree with TRBD1. Germline CDR1 GTSNPN, CDR2 SVGIG (reference sequence). V lost 3 bases, J lost 8 bases, and 9 bases stayed unmatched. The CDR3 contains 14 residues. Here the CDR3 reads CAWRGLDRADEQFF. Here the CDR3 DNA reads TGTGCCTGGAGAGGACTGGACAGGGCTGATGAGCAGTTCTTC.

This clonotype was observed at least ten times. J is TRBJ2-7 and V is TRBV20-1; TRBD2 agrees at 13 bases. The CDR3 is 13 amino acids. Germline V gene data show CDR1 as DFQATT and CDR2 as SNEGSKA (reference sequence). Germline trimming cut 5 bases from V and 4 bases from J; bases unmatched to any gene: 2. Here the CDR3 reads CSAELAGGYEQYF. As DNA, the CDR3 is TGCAGTGCTGAACTAGCGGGAGGGTACGAGCAGTACTTC.

The chain is built from TRBV28 and TRBJ2-7, with TRBD1 matching 9 bases. Germline V gene sequence: CDR1 MDHEN, CDR2 SYDVKM. V gave up 6 bases and J gave up 2 bases; unmatched junction bases: 8. The CDR3 is 15 residues long. As DNA, the CDR3 is TGTGCCAGCAGGCCCGGGACAGGGAGGGCCTACGAGCAGTACTTC. This sequence encodes CASRPGTGRAYEQYF.

The V gene is TRBV11-2, the J gene TRBJ2-1; D remains unclear. This CDR3 has 14 amino acids. Germline CDR1 is SGHAT and CDR2 is FQNNGV. The V gene lost 2 bases and the J gene lost 2 bases, with 7 bases spanning the gap. CDR3 residues: CASSLMGTYNEQFF. Here the CDR3 DNA reads TGTGCCAGCAGCTTAATGGGGACCTACAATGAGCAGTTCTTC.

This clonotype is labeled medium-sized. V is TRBV6-5 and J is TRBJ2-5, with unresolved D. The CDR3 is 14 amino acids. CDR1 and CDR2 (germline): MNHEY, SVGAGI. The V gene lost 0 bases and the J gene lost 7 bases, with 12 bases spanning the gap. CDR3: CASSYSGREGTQYF. DNA of the CDR3: TGTGCCAGCAGTTACTCCGGCCGCGAAGGGACCCAGTACTTC.

A remark on this clonotype: A far larger clone differs by one base, so this is likely a read error. V usage is TRBV6-6 and J usage is TRBJ2-3; D not certain. V lost 1 base and J lost 2, with 10 bases in between. The CDR3 is 15 amino acids. Germline loops: CDR1 MNHNY, CDR2 SVGAGI (reference sequence). The CDR3 is CASSYLASPTDTQYF. DNA for the CDR3: TGTGCCAGCAGTTACTTGGCTAGTCCCACAGATACGCAGTATTTT.

In this sample, this clonotype turned up many times. The junction departs from the called germline gene at one end, perhaps through a read error. J is TRBJ1-2 and V is TRBV19, with D hard to call. From germline, CDR1 is LNHDA and CDR2 SQIVND (reference sequence). This CDR3 has 14 amino acids. CDR3 sequence: CASSVDGENYGYTF. CDR3 nucleotide sequence: TGTGCCAGTAGTGTAGACGGAGAAAACTATGGCTACACCTTC. The complete variable domain, with remaining parts taken from reference TRBV19 and TRBJ1-2, reads DGGITQSPKYLFRKEGQNVTLSCEQNLNHDAMYWYRQDPGQGLRLIYYSQIVNDFQKGDIAEGYSVSREKKESFPLTVTSAQKNPTAFYLCASSVDGENYGYTFGSGTRLTVV.

This clonotype was counted many times. The chain has TRBV10-2 and TRBJ1-2; D is perhaps TRBD1 (6 bases). This CDR3 spans 14 amino acids. Trimming took 6 bases from V and 6 from J, leaving 17 bases between them. Germline lookup yields CDR1 WSHSY and CDR2 SAAADI. The CDR3 nucleotides read TGCGCCAGCAGAGCCGGACAGTTAAATGATGGCTACACCTTC. Its protein product is CASRAGQLNDGYTF.

The chain recombines TRBV6-2 or TRBV6-3 with TRBJ1-2, with D unresolved. The germline V gene has CDR1 MNHEY and CDR2 SVGEGT. The CDR3 consists of 13 residues. Deletions cut 5 bases from V and 0 bases from J, with 7 bases between. This chain's CDR3 is CASSVDPNYGYTF. Written as DNA, the CDR3 is TGTGCCAGCAGTGTGGACCCTAACTATGGCTACACCTTC.